A single sample gave rise to the 9 T cell receptor beta chains below, sequenced in a study of tumor-infiltrating lymphocytes in localized non-small cell lung cancer. The method was immunoSEQ multiplex PCR; TCRdb's version includes in-frame clones alone and lacks a portion of them. The repertoire includes approximately 9,000 clones, approximately 84% of them detected once, and 6.9% sits in the top ten. Sequenced sample: uninvolved lung tissue not adjacent to the tumor. The receptors here all came from a human donor with non-small cell lung cancer.

This chain joins TRBV7-2 and TRBJ2-2, with D unclear. Germline CDR1 SGHTA, CDR2 FQGNSA. V lost 8 bases to trimming and J lost 7 bases, with 17 bases between them. This CDR3 comprises 14 residues. The CDR3 nucleotides read TGTGCCAGCCTTCGAGATACCCGGATCGGGGAGCTGTTTTTT. Translated, it gives CASLRDTRIGELFF.

V and J are TRBV27 and TRBJ1-2, with TRBD1 matching 7 bases. The length of the CDR3 is 14 residues. V was clipped by 3 bases and J by 4 bases; unmatched bases: 5. Germline-derived CDR1 and CDR2 are MNHEY and SMNVEV (reference sequence). CDR3 bases: TGTGCCAGCAGTTTTGGGGGACAGCCCTATGGCTACACCTTC. Protein: CASSFGGQPYGYTF.

V is TRBV4-3 and J is TRBJ1-5, with D maybe TRBD1 (6 bases). The V end was cut by 0 bases, the J end by 2 bases, with 8 bases between. There are 15 residues in the CDR3. Germline CDR1 is LGHNA and CDR2 is YSLEER. CDR3 DNA sequence: TGCGCCAGCAGCCAAGAAACAGGGCGCAATCAGCCCCAGCATTTT. Translated, it gives CASSQETGRNQPQHF.

This chain joins TRBV28 and TRBJ2-6, with D perhaps TRBD1 (5 bases). CDR3 length: 18 amino acids. In germline, CDR1 is MDHEN, CDR2 SYDVKM. V shed 4 bases and J shed 0 bases, with 16 bases lying between them. CDR3 bases: TGTGCCAGCAGTTCACGACAGAGATTAACCTCTGGGGCCAACGTCCTGACTTTC. Protein sequence: CASSSRQRLTSGANVLTF.

The chain carries TRBV6-6 and TRBJ1-1, with no clear D. V was clipped by 4 bases and J by 0 bases, with 3 bases between them. CDR1 is MNHNY and CDR2 is SVGAGI in the germline V gene (reference sequence). The CDR3 covers 12 residues. In DNA, the CDR3 is TGTGCCAGCAGTTCGATGAACACTGAAGCTTTCTTT. Its protein product is CASSSMNTEAFF.

V is TRBV12-5 and J is TRBJ2-2; D is unclear. This CDR3 has 16 residues. Germline V gene data show CDR1 as LGHNT and CDR2 as FRNRAP. Deletions cut 0 bases from V and 0 bases from J, with 8 bases between. The CDR3 DNA sequence: TGTGCTAGTGGTTTGGTGACGGTCGCGAACACCGGGGAGCTGTTTTTT. This encodes CASGLVTVANTGELFF.

This chain links TRBV23-1 with TRBJ1-6; D not resolved. TRBV23-1 is assigned to the ORF class and has an uncertain function. V was clipped by 0 bases and J by 2 bases, with 20 bases between them. The CDR3 is 20 amino acids. The CDR3 nucleotides are TGCGCCAGCAGTCAATCGATCGATGCGAGCCCTGGGCCCTATAATTCACCCCTCCACTTT. Protein: CASSQSIDASPGPYNSPLHF.

The chain recombines TRBV4-3 with TRBJ1-4; 8 bases are shared with TRBD1. CDR3 length equals 18 residues. J gave up 0 bases and V 3 bases, and 9 bases lay outside the gene matches. CDR1 is LGHNA, CDR2 YSLEER, per germline. CDR3 amino acids: CASSQMGQAGATNEKLFF. DNA of the CDR3: TGCGCCAGCAGCCAGATGGGACAGGCTGGTGCAACTAATGAAAAACTGTTTTTT.

This rearrangement joins TRBV7-2 to TRBJ2-1, with D possibly matching TRBD2 (7 bases). From germline, CDR1 is SGHTA and CDR2 FQGNSA. The CDR3 loop spans 18 amino acids. Deletions cut 3 bases from V and 9 bases from J, with 27 bases between. The CDR3 spells CASSFRRGGGGDGVEQFF. CDR3 sequence (DNA): TGTGCCAGCAGCTTCCGTAGGGGCGGAGGGGGGGACGGAGTTGAGCAGTTCTTC.